The 28 T cell receptor beta chains below all came from one sample that was sequenced in a study of control samples from healthy donors and cancer patients. The data were produced by immunoSEQ multiplex PCR, yet TCRdb's version contains in-frame clones alone and is incomplete. The sample holds 200,000 or so clones, roughly nine tenths seen once. Sequencing was done on a sample of blood. The receptors were sampled from a man younger than 40 in good health.

The genes are TRBV2 and TRBJ1-2; 9 bases are shared with TRBD1. The J segment lost 4 bases and the V segment lost 4 bases, leaving 10 bases of the junction unmatched. Germline lookup yields CDR1 SNHLY and CDR2 FYNNEI. The CDR3 covers 16 residues. The DNA of the CDR3 is TGTGCCAGCAGTGTCCGGACAGGGGCTAGGACCTATGGCTACACCTTC. This translates into CASSVRTGARTYGYTF.

This clone came up once. The genes are TRBV11-2 and TRBJ1-2; the match to TRBD1 covers 9 bases. The CDR3 is made up of 17 amino acids. V was clipped by 1 base and J by 1 base; unmatched bases: 7. Germline loops: CDR1 SGHAT, CDR2 FQNNGV. CDR3 coding DNA: TGTGCCAGCAGCTTAGGCCTGACAGGGGGGCTTAACTATGGCTACACCTTC. Translated: CASSLGLTGGLNYGYTF.

The rearrangement uses TRBV6-5 and TRBJ1-5; weak D call: TRBD1 (6 bases). Deletions cut 5 bases from V and 6 bases from J, with 11 bases between. Germline assignment: CDR1 MNHEY and CDR2 SVGAGI. CDR3 length: 13 amino acids. CDR3 sequence reads: CASSSDRSQPQHF. The CDR3 nucleotides are TGTGCCAGCAGTAGCGACAGGTCTCAGCCCCAGCATTTT.

The chain recombines TRBV19 with TRBJ2-7, with 8 bases identical to TRBD1. Germline CDR1 reads LNHDA; CDR2 reads SQIVND (reference sequence). The CDR3 length is 14 residues. V dropped 5 bases and J dropped 7; count of bases not matched to a gene: 10. Here the CDR3 reads CASSPRGLGWEQYF. The CDR3 DNA sequence: TGTGCCAGTAGTCCCAGGGGGCTAGGTTGGGAGCAGTACTTC. Filled out from reference TRBV19 and TRBJ2-7, the complete variable domain reads DGGITQSPKYLFRKEGQNVTLSCEQNLNHDAMYWYRQDPGQGLRLIYYSQIVNDFQKGDIAEGYSVSREKKESFPLTVTSAQKNPTAFYLCASSPRGLGWEQYFGPGTRLTVT.

The J gene is TRBJ1-5, the V gene TRBV19; D is undetermined. This CDR3 region has 16 residues. Trimming took 5 bases from V and 0 from J, leaving 14 bases between them. The V gene's germline CDR1 is LNHDA and CDR2 SQIVND (reference sequence). The CDR3 here is CASSPGRVSSNQPQHF. CDR3 in DNA: TGTGCCAGTAGTCCCGGGCGAGTCTCTAGCAATCAGCCCCAGCATTTT.

CDR3: CASSLARNNSPLHF. The CDR3 DNA follows: TGCGCCAGCAGCTTGGCCAGAAATAATTCACCCCTCCACTTT. The chain links TRBV5-1 to TRBJ1-6; D unresolved. The length of the CDR3 is 14 residues. V was cut by 0 bases and J by 5 bases, with 6 bases left in between. Germline assignment: CDR1 SGHRS and CDR2 YFSETQ.

The chain links TRBV7-7 to TRBJ2-1; 8 nucleotides match TRBD1. V lost 4 bases to trimming and J lost 2 bases; unmatched junction nucleotides: 4. This CDR3 is 15 amino acids long. Looked up from germline, CDR1 is SSHAT and CDR2 is FNYEAQ (reference sequence). The CDR3 sequence is CASSYRTGPYNEQFF. As DNA, the CDR3 is TGTGCCAGCAGCTACCGGACAGGGCCCTACAATGAGCAGTTCTTC.

The rearrangement joins TRBV19 to TRBJ2-3; D gene unclear. This CDR3 has 19 residues. Trimming left V 4 bases short and J 1 base short, with 24 bases between. Germline CDR1 is LNHDA and CDR2 is SQIVND (reference sequence). The CDR3 here is CASSTPLEIVAGGTDTQYF. DNA for the CDR3: TGTGCCAGTAGTACCCCGTTAGAGATAGTTGCCGGCGGCACAGATACGCAGTATTTT. The full variable domain, rest sourced from reference TRBV19 and TRBJ2-3, is DGGITQSPKYLFRKEGQNVTLSCEQNLNHDAMYWYRQDPGQGLRLIYYSQIVNDFQKGDIAEGYSVSREKKESFPLTVTSAQKNPTAFYLCASSTPLEIVAGGTDTQYFGPGTRLTVL.

The chain combines TRBV30 with TRBJ2-2; 9 bases align to TRBD1. Germline V gene data show CDR1 as GTSNPN and CDR2 as SVGIG (reference sequence). This CDR3 is built from 15 residues. V shed 5 bases and J 5 bases; nucleotides not matched to a gene: 9. The CDR3, as DNA: TGTGCCTGGGCACCACAGGGGGCTGGGACCGGGGAGCTGTTTTTT. Its protein is CAWAPQGAGTGELFF.

V is TRBV10-3 and J is TRBJ1-2; 8 nucleotides match TRBD1. V lost 0 bases and J lost 6; bases outside the gene matches: 3. CDR3 size: 14 residues. Per the germline V gene, CDR1 is ENHRY and CDR2 is SYGVKD. CDR3 protein: CAISESETGDGYTF. Here the CDR3 DNA reads TGTGCCATCAGTGAGTCGGAGACAGGGGATGGCTACACCTTC.

This clone was observed a few times. The V call is TRBV3-1 (or the pseudogene TRBV3-2), the J call TRBJ1-2, with 8 bases aligning to TRBD1. This CDR3 has 12 amino acids. Germline V gene sequence: CDR1 LGHDT, CDR2 YNNKEL (reference sequence). Losses at the gene ends were 4 bases for V and 8 bases for J; bases not matched to a gene: 3. The DNA for the CDR3 is TGTGCCAGCAGCCCCGGACAGGGAGGCTACACCTTC. Encoded protein: CASSPGQGGYTF.

This chain uses TRBV2 with TRBJ2-3; 11 bases map to TRBD2. This CDR3 has 16 amino acids. Germline V gene sequence: CDR1 SNHLY, CDR2 FYNNEI. Trimming took 3 bases from V and 2 from J; bases not matched to a gene: 4. CDR3 residues: CASSEGTSGPTDTQYF. The DNA for the CDR3 is TGTGCCAGCAGTGAGGGGACTAGCGGCCCCACAGATACGCAGTATTTT.

The CDR3 nucleotides read TGTGCCAGCAGCGCCCCCGGGCGGGGTTGGAGCAAAAACATTCAGTACTTC. Translated, it gives CASSAPGRGWSKNIQYF. The chain links TRBV9 to TRBJ2-4; D might be TRBD2 (6 bases). CDR1 and CDR2 from the germline V gene are SGDLS and YYNGEE. This CDR3 is 17 amino acids long. V shed 3 bases and J shed 3 bases, with 19 bases lying between them.

This clone was seen many times. The V and J genes are TRBV18 and TRBJ1-1, with unresolved D. Germline V gives CDR1 KGHSH, CDR2 LQKENI. This CDR3 has 15 residues. V was clipped by 4 bases and J by 4 bases, with 16 bases between them. CDR3 region: CASSLRALETTEAFF. CDR3 nucleotides: TGTGCCAGCTCACTACGGGCCCTTGAGACCACTGAAGCTTTCTTT.

The count of this clone is one. The chain recombines TRBV27 with TRBJ2-1, with a weak D call TRBD2 (5 bases). Germline V CDR1 and CDR2: MNHEY, SMNVEV (reference sequence). The CDR3 covers 13 residues. The germline V and J ends were trimmed by 5 bases and 8 bases, with 13 bases remaining between them. The CDR3 loop reads CASSLPGRDEQFF. In DNA, the CDR3 is TGTGCCAGCAGTCTCCCTGGGCGGGATGAGCAGTTCTTC.

The V and J genes are TRBV7-2 and TRBJ1-6; TRBD1 matches 7 bases. This CDR3 is built from 15 residues. CDR1 and CDR2 from the germline V gene are SGHTA and FQGNSA. With V trimmed by 2 bases and J by 5 bases, 3 bases remained unmatched. The CDR3 nucleotides are TGTGCCAGCAGCTTAATCGACAGGGATAATTCACCCCTCCACTTT. Residues: CASSLIDRDNSPLHF. Full variable domain (outside the CDR3, taken from reference TRBV7-2 and TRBJ1-6): GAGVSQSPSNKVTEKGKDVELRCDPISGHTALYWYRQSLGQGLEFLIYFQGNSAPDKSGLPSDRFSAERTGGSVSTLTIQRTQQEDSAVYLCASSLIDRDNSPLHFGNGTRLTVT.

The chain employs TRBV7-2 and TRBJ1-2; no definite D call. Germline values: CDR1 SGHTA, CDR2 FQGNSA. V was trimmed by 1 base and J by 1 base, leaving 13 bases between them. CDR3 length: 16 amino acids. The CDR3 nucleotides read TGTGCCAGCAGCTTAGGTATCCCGGTGGATAACTATGGCTACACCTTC. Protein sequence: CASSLGIPVDNYGYTF.

This clone was recorded once. The V gene is TRBV6-2 or TRBV6-3, the J gene TRBJ2-7; TRBD1 aligns across 9 bases. Germline assignment: CDR1 MNHEY and CDR2 SVGEGT. CDR3 size: 15 residues. Trimming took 4 bases from V and 3 from J; bases not matched to a gene: 7. CDR3: CASSSAGQGSYEQYF. The DNA for the CDR3 is TGTGCCAGCAGTTCTGCCGGACAGGGGAGCTACGAGCAGTACTTC.

The V and J genes are TRBV2 and TRBJ1-6; 7 nucleotides match TRBD1. V was clipped by 3 bases and J by 8 bases; unmatched bases: 4. Germline assignment: CDR1 SNHLY and CDR2 FYNNEI. The CDR3 runs 14 residues. Here the CDR3 reads CASSEGQTYSPLHF. The CDR3 DNA follows: TGTGCCAGCAGTGAGGGACAGACGTATTCACCCCTCCACTTT.

This chain joins TRBV6-6 and TRBJ1-4; 10 bases fit TRBD1. This CDR3 is built from 15 residues. The J segment lost 7 bases and the V segment lost 6 bases, leaving 8 bases of the junction unmatched. Germline V gene sequence: CDR1 MNHNY, CDR2 SVGAGI (reference sequence). The CDR3 bases are TGTGCCAGCAGCCGAGACAGGGGGCGGGGTGAAAAACTGTTTTTT. This translates into CASSRDRGRGEKLFF.

The genes are TRBV4-1 and TRBJ2-7; D is unclear. The germline gives CDR1 MGHRA, CDR2 YSYEKL. The V end lost 2 bases, the J end lost 3 bases, and 11 bases lay between the germline ends. CDR3 length: 14 residues. CDR3 DNA sequence: TGCGCCAGCAGCCAACGAACAGATTTCTACGAGCAGTACTTC. Translating it yields CASSQRTDFYEQYF.

CDR3 sequence reads: CASSIGVNGLPLPNTGELFF. The CDR3 DNA reads as TGTGCCAGTAGTATTGGAGTCAACGGCCTCCCTCTTCCTAACACCGGGGAGCTGTTTTTT. The gene calls are TRBV19 and TRBJ2-2; D gene unclear. Germline CDR1 is LNHDA and CDR2 is SQIVND (reference sequence). The CDR3 sequence is 20 residues long. The V end lost 3 bases, the J end lost 2 bases, and 25 bases lay between the germline ends.

This clone was observed a few times. The chain is built from TRBV2 and TRBJ1-2; weak D call: TRBD1 (6 bases). This CDR3 contains 13 residues. V was clipped by 10 bases and J by 8 bases, with 20 bases between them. CDR1 and CDR2 (germline): SNHLY, FYNNEI. CDR3 in amino acids: CANGGRAGEGYTF. CDR3 nucleotides: TGTGCCAACGGGGGCAGGGCGGGGGAAGGCTACACCTTC.

This chain links TRBV12-3 or TRBV12-4 with TRBJ2-5; no definite D call. V was pared by 0 bases and J by 5 bases, with 4 bases between. CDR3 length: 12 amino acids. In DNA, the CDR3 is TGTGCCAGCAGTTTAGCTCAGGAGACCCAGTACTTC. Translated: CASSLAQETQYF.

J is TRBJ2-7 and V is TRBV2, with D tentatively TRBD1 (6 bases). The CDR3 contains 13 residues. CDR1 is SNHLY, CDR2 FYNNEI, per germline. V was cut by 6 bases and J by 2 bases, with 11 bases left in between. The CDR3, as DNA: TGTGCCAGCAGCTTTGGACAGACCTACGAGCAGTACTTC. It translates to CASSFGQTYEQYF. The entire variable domain, with the rest obtained from reference TRBV2 and TRBJ2-7, is as follows: EPEVTQTPSHQVTQMGQEVILRCVPISNHLYFYWYRQILGQKVEFLVSFYNNEISEKSEIFDDQFSVERPDGSNFTLKIRSTKLEDSAMYFCASSFGQTYEQYFGPGTRLTVT.

V gene TRBV12-3 or TRBV12-4 combines with J gene TRBJ1-1; TRBD1 is a possible D gene (5 bases). V was trimmed by 4 bases and J by 6 bases, leaving 12 bases between them. The CDR3 covers 13 residues. The CDR3 coding sequence is TGTGCCAGCAGTTATCAGGGTAGCTCTGAAGCTTTCTTT. It specifies CASSYQGSSEAFF.

The chain couples TRBV5-8 to TRBJ2-2; D unclear. V lost 0 bases, J lost 3 bases, and 3 bases lay in between. In germline, CDR1 is SGHTS, CDR2 YDEGEE. CDR3 length: 13 residues. CDR3 sequence (DNA): TGTGCCAGCAGCTTGGGTTACACCGGGGAGCTGTTTTTT. This codes for CASSLGYTGELFF.

V is TRBV27 and J is TRBJ1-6; D gene uncertain. V lost 2 bases to trimming and J lost 2 bases, with 13 bases between them. The CDR3 has 17 amino acids. Germline V lookup: CDR1 MNHEY, CDR2 SMNVEV (reference sequence). In DNA form, the CDR3 reads TGTGCCAGCAGTTTAGAGGGCAGTCGCACCTATAATTCACCCCTCCACTTT. As protein: CASSLEGSRTYNSPLHF.